The sequence of this T cell receptor (beta chain) was determined in a study of cytomegalovirus exposure and HLA in healthy donors. As for this clone: What it binds is unknown.

This CDR3 is built from 14 residues. V was pared by 0 bases and J by 3 bases, with 8 bases between. From germline, CDR1 is PRHDT and CDR2 FYEKMQ (reference sequence). The PCR had 60 Vbeta and 13 Jbeta primers. Generated by immunoSEQ multiplex PCR, the TCRdb table keeps only in-frame clones and is missing some. The table records around 110,000 clones, 80% to 85% of them present only once. Findings and caveats of the study: A later analysis showed TCR association rates differing by HLA locus, peaking at DRB1 and lowest at HLA-C.

The clonotype was recovered from a woman in her twenties or thirties in good health and CMV-seronegative. The chain employs TRBV13 and TRBJ1-2; maybe TRBD1 (5 bases). Sequencing was carried out using PBMCs. CDR3 loop: CASSLGGGDYGYTF. CDR3 in DNA: TGTGCCAGCAGCTTAGGCGGGGGGGACTATGGCTACACCTTC.